The 27 T cell receptor beta chains below were found in one sample sequenced in a study of T-cell reconstitution after alpha-beta-depleted transplantation in children. Construction of the TCRbeta library involved unique molecular identifiers. From the PCR reads, TCRdb called clonotypes with MiXCR, one entry per CDR3 protein. The sample has a few hundred thousand distinct CDR3 sequences; roughly 16% are singletons. The input for sequencing was PBMCs, mostly from graft donor cells, taken 360 days after TCRalphabeta/CD19-depleted stem cell transplant. These receptors were obtained from a boy under two years old who had a stem cell transplant for Wiskott-Aldrich syndrome, so the T cells may come from the graft donor.

J is TRBJ1-5 and V is TRBV6-6, with D uncertain. Germline lookup yields CDR1 MNHNY and CDR2 SVGAGI (reference sequence). Trimming took 0 bases from V and 7 from J, leaving 4 bases between them. This CDR3 has 12 amino acids. In DNA, the CDR3 is TGTGCCAGCAGTTACTCGGGGCAGCCCCAGCATTTT. It specifies CASSYSGQPQHF.

This clonotype has just a few counts. This rearrangement joins TRBV12-3 or TRBV12-4 to TRBJ2-5, with D possibly being TRBD1 (6 bases). The length of the CDR3 is 14 residues. Trimming removed 6 bases from V and 7 bases from J, with 18 bases in between. For the CDR3, the DNA is TGTGCCAGCAGCCAATCAGGGGTTTGGGGGACCCAGTACTTC. This codes for CASSQSGVWGTQYF.

This clonotype has a count of ten or more. The genes are TRBV7-9 and TRBJ2-2; perhaps TRBD2 as D (6 bases). V lost 4 bases and J lost 2, with 11 bases in between. In germline, CDR1 is SEHNR, CDR2 FQNEAQ (reference sequence). The length of the CDR3 is 15 residues. The CDR3 spells CASSSLSGNTGELFF. The CDR3 DNA sequence: TGTGCCAGCAGCTCCCTTAGCGGAAACACCGGGGAGCTGTTTTTT.

The V gene is TRBV20-1, the J gene TRBJ1-1; D perhaps matches TRBD1 (6 bases). Trimming stripped 6 bases from V and 5 bases from J, with 19 bases between. This CDR3 contains 14 residues. Germline loops: CDR1 DFQATT, CDR2 SNEGSKA (reference sequence). CDR3 residues: CSALPHRVLTEAFF. In DNA, the CDR3 is TGCAGTGCCCTACCCCACAGGGTGTTAACTGAAGCTTTCTTT.

The gene calls are TRBV13 and TRBJ2-3; D is possibly TRBD1 or TRBD2 (5 bases each). Trimming pared 1 base from V and 4 bases from J, leaving 18 bases between. Germline V gene lookup returns CDR1 PRHDT and CDR2 FYEKMQ (reference sequence). The CDR3 has 17 residues. The CDR3 region has the DNA TGTGCCAGCAGCTTAGCTCTGGGGGTCGGTATCTCAGATACGCAGTATTTT. Its protein is CASSLALGVGISDTQYF.

The chain couples TRBV13 to TRBJ2-1; maybe TRBD2 (5 bases). V was trimmed by 2 bases and J by 4 bases, leaving 12 bases between them. Germline CDR1 and CDR2: PRHDT and FYEKMQ (reference sequence). CDR3 length: 15 residues. The chain's CDR3 is CASSLKLGVYNEQFF. The CDR3 region has the DNA TGTGCCAGCAGCTTAAAACTAGGAGTTTACAATGAGCAGTTCTTC.

This clonotype occurred a few times. Written as DNA, the CDR3 is TGTGCCAGCAGCTCCGGGGGGGCTGAAGCTTTCTTT. The encoded protein is CASSSGGAEAFF. The rearrangement uses TRBV11-3 and TRBJ1-1; D perhaps matches TRBD1 (5 bases). The CDR3 has 12 residues. The germline CDR1 and CDR2 sequences are SGHNT and YENEEA. Trimming pared 4 bases from V and 6 bases from J, leaving 9 bases between. Looking up the rest from reference TRBV11-3 and TRBJ1-1 gives the full variable domain: EAGVVQSPRYKIIEKKQPVAFWCNPISGHNTLYWYLQNLGQGPELLIRYENEEAVDDSQLPKDRFSAERLKGVDSTLKIQPAELGDSAVYLCASSSGGAEAFFGQGTRLTVV.

V usage is TRBV20-1 and J usage is TRBJ1-6, with D hard to call. V was cut by 0 bases and J by 10 bases, with 10 bases left in between. This CDR3 spans 13 amino acids. Looked up from germline, CDR1 is DFQATT and CDR2 is SNEGSKA (reference sequence). CDR3 nucleotides: TGCAGTGCTAGAGATGGGGAACAGTCACCCCTCCACTTT. Amino acid sequence: CSARDGEQSPLHF.

This clonotype was seen only a few times. The chain combines TRBV20-1 with TRBJ2-5; TRBD1 is a possible D gene (6 bases). The V gene's germline CDR1 is DFQATT and CDR2 SNEGSKA (reference sequence). The CDR3 extends over 14 amino acids. Trimming left V 1 base short and J 4 bases short, with 13 bases between. CDR3 in DNA: TGCAGTGCTAGAGGCACAGGGTTAGGAGAGACCCAGTACTTC. Translation: CSARGTGLGETQYF.

A single count supports this clonotype. The chain couples TRBV5-1 to TRBJ2-1; tentative D call: TRBD1 (5 bases). V lost 1 base to trimming and J lost 5 bases, with 10 bases between them. Germline lookup yields CDR1 SGHRS and CDR2 YFSETQ. CDR3 length: 14 residues. CDR3 loop: CASSLNGADNEQFF. CDR3 bases: TGCGCCAGCAGCTTGAATGGGGCGGACAATGAGCAGTTCTTC. Supplemented by reference TRBV5-1 and TRBJ2-1, the full variable domain reads KAGVTQTPRYLIKTRGQQVTLSCSPISGHRSVSWYQQTPGQGLQFLFEYFSETQRNKGNFPGRFSGRQFSNSRSEMNVSTLELGDSALYLCASSLNGADNEQFFGPGTRLTVL.

The chain employs TRBV7-2 and TRBJ2-3, with 12 bases matching TRBD2. The CDR3 totals 17 residues. With 2 bases clipped from V and 4 bases from J, the junction kept 7 bases outside the gene matches. Germline CDR1 reads SGHTA; CDR2 reads FQGNSA. The chain's CDR3 is CASSLRTSGISADTQYF. The CDR3 DNA follows: TGTGCCAGCAGCTTACGGACTAGCGGGATATCTGCAGATACGCAGTATTTT.

This clonotype was found many times. V is TRBV10-3 and J is TRBJ2-1, with D unclear. V was pared by 0 bases and J by 9 bases, with 9 bases between. The CDR3 consists of 13 residues. The germline CDR1 and CDR2 sequences are ENHRY and SYGVKD. The CDR3 sequence is CAISESPRIEQFF. The CDR3 bases are TGTGCCATCAGTGAGTCGCCCAGGATTGAGCAGTTCTTC.

This clonotype has only a few counts. This chain links TRBV24-1 with TRBJ2-4, with D uncertain. Trimming left V 0 bases short and J 3 bases short, with 20 bases between. Per germline, CDR1 KGHDR and CDR2 SFDVKD. This CDR3 has 19 amino acids. CDR3 loop: CATSDLGCSGVPSKNIQYF. DNA for the CDR3: TGTGCCACCAGTGATTTGGGCTGTTCGGGCGTTCCAAGCAAAAACATTCAGTACTTC.

In this sample, this clonotype turned up a few times. The chain recombines TRBV7-9 with TRBJ2-7; perhaps TRBD2 as D (5 bases). The CDR3 length is 16 residues. Germline lookup yields CDR1 SEHNR and CDR2 FQNEAQ (reference sequence). V was clipped by 1 base and J by 2 bases, with 15 bases between them. The CDR3 sequence: CASSLGGRTRTYEQYF. CDR3 bases: TGTGCCAGCAGCTTAGGAGGGCGGACCCGAACCTACGAGCAGTACTTC.

There are a few counts of this clonotype. This chain joins TRBV12-3 or TRBV12-4 and TRBJ2-7, with a tentative D call TRBD1 (6 bases). This CDR3 has 16 residues. The V gene lost 4 bases and the J gene lost 6 bases, with 22 bases spanning the gap. The CDR3 coding sequence is TGTGCCAGCAGTTACACCCCGACAGGACCCTTGGGCGAGCAGTACTTC. Protein: CASSYTPTGPLGEQYF.

This clonotype was recorded at least ten times. This chain links TRBV7-2 with TRBJ2-2, with no clear D. The germline V gene encodes CDR1 SGHTA and CDR2 FQGNSA. The V end was cut by 2 bases, the J end by 7 bases, with 2 bases between. This CDR3 spans 11 amino acids. As DNA, the CDR3 is TGTGCCAGCAGCTTAATCGGGGAGCTGTTTTTT. Translated: CASSLIGELFF.

The rearrangement links TRBV7-9 to TRBJ2-2; D uncertain. CDR3 length: 15 amino acids. Trimming pared 3 bases from V and 4 bases from J, leaving 12 bases between. Germline V CDR1 and CDR2: SEHNR, FQNEAQ (reference sequence). The CDR3: CASSFAVISTGELFF. DNA of the CDR3: TGTGCCAGCAGCTTCGCAGTCATCTCCACCGGGGAGCTGTTTTTT.

The genes are TRBV7-8 and TRBJ2-7, with a weak D call TRBD1 (6 bases). In germline, CDR1 is SGHVS, CDR2 FQNEAQ. This CDR3 is 12 amino acids long. Trimming stripped 5 bases from V and 4 bases from J, with 9 bases between. CDR3 bases: TGTGCCAGCAGCATGACAGGTTACGAGCAGTACTTC. This sequence encodes CASSMTGYEQYF.

This clonotype was seen repeatedly, ten times or more. The chain employs TRBV5-1 and TRBJ2-1; D unclear. Germline CDR1 and CDR2: SGHRS and YFSETQ. The CDR3 covers 13 residues. Trimming stripped 6 bases from V and 0 bases from J, with 7 bases between. Here the CDR3 reads CASKKDSYNEQFF. DNA for the CDR3: TGCGCCAGCAAGAAGGACTCCTACAATGAGCAGTTCTTC.

This sequence joins TRBV12-2 and TRBJ2-7; the listed D gene, TRBD2, was not tested against the DNA. TRBV12-2 represents a pseudogene. This CDR3 has 18 amino acids. The CDR3 is CASRLALTSGQCSYEQYF. CDR3 coding DNA: TGTGCAAGTCGCTTAGCGCTAACTAGCGGGCAATGTTCCTACGAGCAGTACTTC.

This clonotype was picked up a small number of times. The chain couples TRBV20-1 to TRBJ1-1; possibly TRBD1 for D (5 bases). The germline V gene encodes CDR1 DFQATT and CDR2 SNEGSKA (reference sequence). The CDR3 consists of 15 residues. V gave up 3 bases and J gave up 5 bases, with 19 bases separating them. In DNA form, the CDR3 reads TGCAGTGCTAGGGAACAGGAATCGAGGACTACTGAAGCTTTCTTT. Translation gives CSAREQESRTTEAFF.

This clonotype was picked up many times. The rearrangement uses TRBV20-1 and TRBJ1-6; D gene ambiguous. The CDR3 totals 13 residues. The germline V gene encodes CDR1 DFQATT and CDR2 SNEGSKA (reference sequence). V was clipped by 2 bases and J by 8 bases, with 10 bases between them. CDR3 region: CSARLGLDSPLHF. The CDR3 nucleotides read TGCAGTGCTAGACTGGGGTTAGATTCACCCCTCCACTTT.

This clonotype was counted only a few times. V usage is TRBV10-3 and J usage is TRBJ2-7, with 7 bases lining up with TRBD2. This CDR3 comprises 15 residues. Germline loops: CDR1 ENHRY, CDR2 SYGVKD. The V segment lost 7 bases and the J segment 4 bases; nucleotides outside the gene matches: 13. The CDR3 region is CAINSPRAGAYEQYF. CDR3 nucleotides: TGTGCCATCAATTCCCCCCGTGCGGGAGCTTACGAGCAGTACTTC.

This clonotype has only a few counts. DNA of the CDR3: TGTGCCAGCAGCTTAGCCCGACAGGTGACCCAAGAGACCCAGTACTTC. Residues: CASSLARQVTQETQYF. The chain joins TRBV7-9 to TRBJ2-5, with D possibly being TRBD1 (6 bases). V was cut by 0 bases and J by 1 base, with 12 bases left in between. CDR3 size: 16 residues. Germline V gene data show CDR1 as SEHNR and CDR2 as FQNEAQ (reference sequence).

This clonotype occurred a few times. The rearrangement links TRBV2 to TRBJ1-2; the match to TRBD1 covers 7 bases. This CDR3 comprises 17 residues. V trimming: 1 base; J trimming: 4 bases; junction bases outside the gene matches: 12. CDR1 and CDR2 (germline): SNHLY, FYNNEI. CDR3: CASSEVPGGLSFYGYTF. For the CDR3, the DNA is TGTGCCAGCAGTGAAGTCCCAGGGGGACTCTCCTTCTATGGCTACACCTTC. Together with reference TRBV2 and TRBJ1-2, the CDR3 gives the full variable domain: EPEVTQTPSHQVTQMGQEVILRCVPISNHLYFYWYRQILGQKVEFLVSFYNNEISEKSEIFDDQFSVERPDGSNFTLKIRSTKLEDSAMYFCASSEVPGGLSFYGYTFGSGTRLTVV.

V and J are TRBV29-1 and TRBJ2-7; 7 bases match TRBD2. V lost 4 bases and J lost 3; bases outside the gene matches: 3. The CDR3 length is 12 residues. CDR1 and CDR2 (germline): SQVTM, ANQGSEA. This chain's CDR3 is CSVAGTNYEQYF. CDR3 DNA: TGCAGCGTTGCCGGGACTAACTACGAGCAGTACTTC.

This clonotype was found a few times. J is TRBJ2-3 and V is TRBV20-1; weak D call: TRBD2 (6 bases). CDR1 DFQATT and CDR2 SNEGSKA come from the germline V gene (reference sequence). Trimming took off 5 bases at V and 2 bases at J, with 8 bases between the two ends. CDR3 length: 12 residues. CDR3 loop: CSAWGDTDTQYF. The DNA of the CDR3 is TGCAGTGCTTGGGGGGACACAGATACGCAGTATTTT.